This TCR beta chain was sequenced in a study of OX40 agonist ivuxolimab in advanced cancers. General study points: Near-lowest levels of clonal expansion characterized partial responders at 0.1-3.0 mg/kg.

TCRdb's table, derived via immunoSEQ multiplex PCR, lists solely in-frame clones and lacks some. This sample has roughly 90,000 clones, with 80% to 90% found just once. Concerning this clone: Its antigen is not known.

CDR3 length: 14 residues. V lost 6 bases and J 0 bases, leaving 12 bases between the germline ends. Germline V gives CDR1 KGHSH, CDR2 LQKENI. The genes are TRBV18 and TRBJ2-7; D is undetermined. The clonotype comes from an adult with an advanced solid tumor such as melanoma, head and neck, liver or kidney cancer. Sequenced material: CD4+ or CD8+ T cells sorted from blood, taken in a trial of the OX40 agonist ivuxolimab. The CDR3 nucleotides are TGTGCCAGCTCCCTAGATGGAAACTCCTACGAGCAGTACTTC. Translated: CASSLDGNSYEQYF.